The T cell receptor beta chain described here comes from a study of radiation and T cells in renal cell carcinoma. Overall study: Nephrectomy followed 15 Gy stereotactic body radiation by 4 weeks. Study-wide findings and caveats: Top tumor clonotypes rose in blood 2 weeks post-radiation, then contracted.

This sample's time point: baseline pretreatment blood. Treatment described: 15 Gy SBRT to primary tumor, nephrectomy 4 weeks later. After SBRT, blood was collected at 2 and 4 weeks, plus baseline. Assay: immunoSEQ multiplex PCR; the TCRdb copy retains only in-frame clones and omits some. This table holds about 91,000 clones, 82% found once. Trimming pared 0 bases from V and 2 bases from J, leaving 13 bases between. This CDR3 has 16 residues. Germline V CDR1 and CDR2: SGDLS, YYNGEE. A note on this clone: Its antigen remains unidentified.

Sequencing used blood, obtained from a patient whose treatment included radiotherapy and nephrectomy. The rearrangement uses TRBV9 and TRBJ2-3; either TRBD1 or TRBD2 may fit D (5 bases each). The clonotype originates from a man aged 55-75 years with renal cell carcinoma. CDR3 sequence: CASSVGGFGNTDTQYF. CDR3 coding DNA: TGTGCCAGCAGCGTAGGGGGGTTTGGTAACACAGATACGCAGTATTTT.